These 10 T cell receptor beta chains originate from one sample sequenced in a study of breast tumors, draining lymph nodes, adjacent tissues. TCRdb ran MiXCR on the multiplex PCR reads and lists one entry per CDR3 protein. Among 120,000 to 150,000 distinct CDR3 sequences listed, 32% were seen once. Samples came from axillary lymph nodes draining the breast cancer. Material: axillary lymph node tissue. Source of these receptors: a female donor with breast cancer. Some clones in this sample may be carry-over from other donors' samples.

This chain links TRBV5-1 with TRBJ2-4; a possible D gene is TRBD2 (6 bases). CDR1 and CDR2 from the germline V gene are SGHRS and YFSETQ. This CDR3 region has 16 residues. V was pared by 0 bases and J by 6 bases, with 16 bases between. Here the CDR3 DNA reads TGCGCCAGCAGCTTGGGACTACTTAGCGGTGGAAACATTCAGTACTTC. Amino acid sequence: CASSLGLLSGGNIQYF.

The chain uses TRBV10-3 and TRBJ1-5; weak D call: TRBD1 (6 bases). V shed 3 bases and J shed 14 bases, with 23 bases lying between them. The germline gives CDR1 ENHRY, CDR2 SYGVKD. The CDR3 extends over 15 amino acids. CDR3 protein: CAISDPSGGASNEHF. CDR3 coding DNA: TGTGCCATCAGTGATCCAAGCGGGGGGGCTAGCAATGAGCATTTT.

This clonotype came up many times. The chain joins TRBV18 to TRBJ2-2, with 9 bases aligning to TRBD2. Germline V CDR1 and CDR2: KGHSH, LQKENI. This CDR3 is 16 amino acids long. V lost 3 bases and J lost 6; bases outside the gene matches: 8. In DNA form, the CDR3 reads TGTGCCAGCTCACCTCCGGGACTAGCTTCTTCCGGGGAGCTGTTTTTT. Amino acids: CASSPPGLASSGELFF.

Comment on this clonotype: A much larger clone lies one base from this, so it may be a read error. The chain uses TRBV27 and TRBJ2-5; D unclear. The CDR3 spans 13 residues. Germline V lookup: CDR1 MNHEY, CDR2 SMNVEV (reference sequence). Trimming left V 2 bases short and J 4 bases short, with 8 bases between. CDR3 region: CASSLVAGETQYF. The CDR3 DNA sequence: TGTGCCAGCAGTTTAGTCGCCGGAGAGACCCAGTACTTC.

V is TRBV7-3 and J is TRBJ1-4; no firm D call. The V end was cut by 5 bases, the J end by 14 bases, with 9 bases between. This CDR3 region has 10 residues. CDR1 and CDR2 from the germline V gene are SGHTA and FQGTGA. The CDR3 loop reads CASSQTGLFF. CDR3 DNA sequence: TGTGCCAGCAGCCAAACCGGGCTGTTTTTT.

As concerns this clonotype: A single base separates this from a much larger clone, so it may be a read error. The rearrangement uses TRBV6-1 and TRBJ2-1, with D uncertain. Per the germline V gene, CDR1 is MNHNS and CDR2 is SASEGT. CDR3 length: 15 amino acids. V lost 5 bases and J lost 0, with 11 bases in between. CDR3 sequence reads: CASSQHWGSYNEQFF. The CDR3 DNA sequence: TGTGCCAGCAGTCAACATTGGGGCTCCTACAATGAGCAGTTCTTC.

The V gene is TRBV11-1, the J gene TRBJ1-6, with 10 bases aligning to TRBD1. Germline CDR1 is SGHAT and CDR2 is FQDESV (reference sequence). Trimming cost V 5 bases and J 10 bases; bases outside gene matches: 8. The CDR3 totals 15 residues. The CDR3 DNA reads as TGTGCCAGCAGCCCGGGGACAGGGGATTCATCACCCCTCCACTTT. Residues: CASSPGTGDSSPLHF.

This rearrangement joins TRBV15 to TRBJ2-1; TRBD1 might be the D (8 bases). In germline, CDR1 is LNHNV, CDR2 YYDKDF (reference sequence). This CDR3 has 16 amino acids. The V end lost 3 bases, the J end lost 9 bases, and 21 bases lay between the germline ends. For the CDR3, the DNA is TGTGCCACCAGCAGGCTAAAGGCGACAGGGGAGGGTGAGCAGTTCTTC. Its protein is CATSRLKATGEGEQFF.

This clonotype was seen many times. The CDR3 sequence is CADSFDYGYTF. The CDR3 DNA reads as TGTGCCGACAGCTTTGACTATGGCTACACCTTC. The gene calls are TRBV2 and TRBJ1-2; possible D gene TRBD1, 5 bases. This CDR3 has 11 residues. The V gene's germline CDR1 is SNHLY and CDR2 FYNNEI. V lost 11 bases and J lost 3, with 10 bases in between.

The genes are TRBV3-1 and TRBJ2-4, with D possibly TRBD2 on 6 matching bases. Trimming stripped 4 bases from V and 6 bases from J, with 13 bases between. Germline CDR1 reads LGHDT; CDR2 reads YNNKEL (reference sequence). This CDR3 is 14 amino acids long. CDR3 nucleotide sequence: TGTGCCAGCAGCCCACCGGGGGTCCTAAACATTCAGTACTTC. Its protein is CASSPPGVLNIQYF.